A single sample is the source of the 32 T cell receptor beta chains below, sequenced in a study of vaccination and CD4 T cells after COVID-19. Researchers used the Oncomine TCR Beta short-read assay to sequence DNA from cultured CD4+ T cells. TCRdb reprocessed the PCR reads via MiXCR and lists one record per CDR3 protein. The profile covers a few thousand distinct CDR3 sequences, with about 71% appearing a single time and roughly a fifth taken by the ten largest. Treatment in this sample: approximately 10-day PBMC culture with coronavirus spike peptide pools or control peptides (ViraFEST assay). These receptors are not linked to any known antigen. Sequenced material: CD4+ T cells from blood, cultured in vitro. These receptors all come from a human donor who had recovered from COVID-19.

This chain links TRBV2 with TRBJ1-5, with 7 nucleotides matching TRBD1. The CDR3 loop spans 14 amino acids. CDR1 and CDR2 from the germline V gene are SNHLY and FYNNEI. V shed 10 bases and J 6 bases; nucleotides not matched to a gene: 12. The CDR3 region has the DNA TGTGCCACCGACCAGACAGGGCTGGGTCAGCCCCAGCATTTT. Translation gives CATDQTGLGQPQHF.

The chain employs TRBV5-1 and TRBJ1-5, with a tentative D call TRBD1 (6 bases). The CDR3 sequence is 15 residues long. V lost 1 base and J 8 bases, leaving 16 bases between the germline ends. Germline V CDR1 and CDR2: SGHRS, YFSETQ. The CDR3 sequence: CASSLWGPEGEPQHF. The CDR3 bases are TGCGCCAGCAGCTTGTGGGGGCCCGAAGGTGAGCCCCAGCATTTT.

This clonotype was detected only a few times. The rearrangement links TRBV19 to TRBJ1-2, with a tentative D call TRBD1 (6 bases). The germline V and J ends were trimmed by 7 bases and 5 bases, with 23 bases remaining between them. The length of the CDR3 is 16 residues. Germline V lookup: CDR1 LNHDA, CDR2 SQIVND (reference sequence). CDR3 sequence (DNA): TGTGCCAGTAACAGGGCGTCAACCACGTCTGAATATGGCTACACCTTC. Its protein product is CASNRASTTSEYGYTF.

The rearrangement uses TRBV12-3 or TRBV12-4 and TRBJ1-5, with a possible D match to TRBD1 (6 bases). Trimming stripped 2 bases from V and 3 bases from J, with 11 bases between. This CDR3 spans 15 amino acids. CDR3 in DNA: TGTGCCAGCAGTTTACAGGGGAAACACAATCAGCCCCAGCATTTT. Translated, it gives CASSLQGKHNQPQHF.

This clonotype has only a few counts. CDR3 coding DNA: TGCAGTGCGTATGGGGACAGGGCCCTCGTTCAGCCCCAGCATTTT. Translation: CSAYGDRALVQPQHF. V gene TRBV20-1 combines with J gene TRBJ1-5; 9 bases agree with TRBD1. This CDR3 contains 15 residues. Germline assignment: CDR1 DFQATT and CDR2 SNEGSKA (reference sequence). V lost 6 bases to trimming and J lost 6 bases; unmatched junction nucleotides: 12.

The chain couples TRBV6-4 to TRBJ1-1; D is ambiguous. V was clipped by 2 bases and J by 1 base, with 5 bases between them. Germline V CDR1 and CDR2: MRHNA, SNTAGT. The CDR3 sequence is 13 residues long. CDR3 in amino acids: CASSDRENTEAFF. The CDR3 DNA reads as TGTGCCAGCAGTGACAGGGAGAACACTGAAGCTTTCTTT.

This chain links TRBV7-2 with TRBJ2-5; 8 nucleotides match TRBD1. V trimming: 2 bases; J trimming: 6 bases; junction bases outside the gene matches: 11. Germline CDR1 and CDR2: SGHTA and FQGNSA. CDR3 size: 16 residues. This CDR3 reads CASSLIFATGDQTQYF. The CDR3, as DNA: TGTGCCAGCAGCTTAATCTTTGCGACAGGGGACCAGACCCAGTACTTC.

CDR3 region: CASSLGTDSETQYF. The CDR3 DNA sequence: TGTGCCAGCAGCTTAGGGACAGACTCTGAGACCCAGTACTTC. The chain combines TRBV7-9 with TRBJ2-5, with D tentatively TRBD1 (6 bases). The CDR3 is 14 amino acids. V lost 1 base, J lost 5 bases, and 11 bases lay in between. Germline CDR1 SEHNR, CDR2 FQNEAQ (reference sequence).

The chain uses TRBV20-1 and TRBJ1-5; D call uncertain. Germline assignment: CDR1 DFQATT and CDR2 SNEGSKA (reference sequence). The CDR3 runs 14 residues. Between the trimmed V and J ends, which lost 0 bases and 3 bases, there was a span of 9 bases. The CDR3 sequence is CSARELRDNQPQHF. The CDR3 region has the DNA TGCAGTGCTAGAGAGTTAAGGGACAATCAGCCCCAGCATTTT.

The chain couples TRBV20-1 to TRBJ2-7; 13 bases align to TRBD2. The CDR3 extends over 15 amino acids. Unmatched junction bases numbered 5, after V lost 0 bases and J lost 6 bases. The V gene's germline CDR1 is DFQATT and CDR2 SNEGSKA (reference sequence). The CDR3 sequence: CSAREGLAGRGEQYF. CDR3 nucleotide sequence: TGCAGTGCTAGAGAGGGACTAGCGGGGAGAGGCGAGCAGTACTTC.

The V gene is TRBV7-2, the J gene TRBJ1-5, with D maybe TRBD1 (5 bases). Germline lookup yields CDR1 SGHTA and CDR2 FQGNSA. The V end lost 4 bases, the J end lost 5 bases, and 12 bases lay between the germline ends. The CDR3 runs to 14 residues. CDR3 coding DNA: TGTGCCAGCAGCTCTAACCAGGGATATCAGCCCCAGCATTTT. Translation: CASSSNQGYQPQHF.

The chain employs TRBV2 and TRBJ2-7; D remains unclear. The germline CDR1 and CDR2 sequences are SNHLY and FYNNEI. The CDR3 loop spans 14 amino acids. V was trimmed by 2 bases and J by 2 bases, leaving 10 bases between them. DNA for the CDR3: TGTGCCAGCAGTGAATCCTCACAAACCTACGAGCAGTACTTC. It codes for CASSESSQTYEQYF. The variable domain in full, completed from reference TRBV2 and TRBJ2-7, reads EPEVTQTPSHQVTQMGQEVILRCVPISNHLYFYWYRQILGQKVEFLVSFYNNEISEKSEIFDDQFSVERPDGSNFTLKIRSTKLEDSAMYFCASSESSQTYEQYFGPGTRLTVT.

This clonotype was observed a handful of times. The J gene is TRBJ1-2, the V gene TRBV27, with 11 bases lining up with TRBD1. Germline lookup yields CDR1 MNHEY and CDR2 SMNVEV (reference sequence). CDR3 size: 15 residues. The J segment lost 2 bases and the V segment lost 3 bases, leaving 2 bases of the junction unmatched. CDR3 nucleotides: TGTGCCAGCAGTTTTGGGACAGGGGGAAACTATGGCTACACCTTC. It specifies CASSFGTGGNYGYTF.

The chain is built from TRBV6-1 and TRBJ1-3; D possibly corresponds to TRBD1 (5 bases). CDR1 and CDR2 from the germline V gene are MNHNS and SASEGT. The CDR3 is made up of 17 amino acids. V gave up 6 bases and J gave up 0 bases, with 18 bases separating them. CDR3 sequence (DNA): TGTGCCAGCAGCAGAGGGGCGGCTCCATACTCTGGAAACACCATATATTTT. It yields the protein CASSRGAAPYSGNTIYF.

This clonotype was found a few times. V usage is TRBV6-2 or TRBV6-3 and J usage is TRBJ1-1; D is undetermined. The germline CDR1 and CDR2 sequences are MNHEY and SVGEGT. Trimming removed 4 bases at V and 2 bases at J, with 14 bases between. CDR3 length: 15 residues. The CDR3 DNA follows: TGTGCCAGCAGTTCCCCCATGGGCCTCAACACTGAAGCTTTCTTT. Amino acid sequence: CASSSPMGLNTEAFF.

The chain uses TRBV2 and TRBJ1-1; D is uncertain. Between the trimmed V and J ends, which lost 6 bases and 0 bases, there was a span of 8 bases. The germline CDR1 and CDR2 sequences are SNHLY and FYNNEI. This CDR3 is built from 13 residues. CDR3 nucleotide sequence: TGTGCCAGCAGACAGAATATGAACACTGAAGCTTTCTTT. This encodes CASRQNMNTEAFF.

The J gene is TRBJ1-6, the V gene TRBV6-5; D is uncertain. CDR1 and CDR2 from the germline V gene are MNHEY and SVGAGI. The V gene lost 3 bases and the J gene lost 4 bases, with 16 bases spanning the gap. This CDR3 spans 17 amino acids. CDR3 DNA sequence: TGTGCCAGCAGTTATAGTCCTACGGCAGGTTATAATTCACCCCTCCACTTT. This encodes CASSYSPTAGYNSPLHF.

The chain recombines TRBV19 with TRBJ1-3; 7 bases line up with TRBD1. The germline V gene has CDR1 LNHDA and CDR2 SQIVND (reference sequence). The J segment lost 4 bases and the V segment lost 4 bases, leaving 10 bases of the junction unmatched. The CDR3 sequence is 16 residues long. CDR3 residues: CASSRTTGTAGNTIYF. CDR3 coding DNA: TGTGCCAGTAGTAGAACAACCGGGACAGCCGGAAACACCATATATTTT.

The chain has TRBV23-1 and TRBJ2-3; no clear D. TRBV23-1 is annotated as an ORF whose role is uncertain. The CDR3 loop spans 16 amino acids. V dropped 4 bases and J dropped 0 bases, with 14 bases sitting between them. The CDR3 DNA reads as TGCGCCAGCAGTCTTCGAGTTAGCAAAAGCACAGATACGCAGTATTTT. Its protein is CASSLRVSKSTDTQYF.

V is TRBV6-5 and J is TRBJ1-2, with TRBD1 as a possible D gene (5 bases). The V gene's germline CDR1 is MNHEY and CDR2 SVGAGI. The V gene lost 2 bases and the J gene lost 7 bases, with 14 bases spanning the gap. The CDR3 spans 14 residues. The CDR3 DNA reads TGTGCCAGCAGTTACCCCTCAGGGACCGGTGGCTACACCTTC. Translating gives CASSYPSGTGGYTF.

J is TRBJ2-3 and V is TRBV25-1; 8 positions agree with TRBD1. The trim removed 6 bases at V and 2 bases at J, leaving 7 bases unmatched. The CDR3 consists of 15 residues. CDR1 is MGHDK and CDR2 is SYGVNS in the germline V gene. The CDR3 bases are TGTGCCAGCAGCGCCGCCAGGGGGCTCACAGATACGCAGTATTTT. Translating it yields CASSAARGLTDTQYF.

The rearrangement joins TRBV6-1 to TRBJ1-6; D perhaps matches TRBD1 (6 bases). The CDR3 spans 14 residues. Trimming shortened V by 5 bases and J by 7 bases, and 12 bases separated the two germline ends. Germline CDR1 reads MNHNS; CDR2 reads SASEGT. DNA of the CDR3: TGTGCCAGCAGTAGGACAGTACCCAATTCACCCCTCCACTTT. Its protein product is CASSRTVPNSPLHF.

This sequence joins TRBV2 and TRBJ1-2; D not certain. The CDR3 has 11 residues. The V and J ends lost 7 bases and 5 bases respectively, with 8 bases between them. Germline V CDR1 and CDR2: SNHLY, FYNNEI. CDR3 coding DNA: TGTGCCAGCAATTCCGAGTATGGCTACACCTTC. Its protein product is CASNSEYGYTF.

CDR3 nucleotide sequence: TGTGCCACCAGCAGAGCTACGTATAGCAATCAGCCCCAGCATTTT. Translation gives CATSRATYSNQPQHF. The rearrangement joins TRBV15 to TRBJ1-5; D unclear. The V end was cut by 1 base, the J end by 0 bases, with 7 bases between. Germline lookup yields CDR1 LNHNV and CDR2 YYDKDF (reference sequence). This CDR3 has 15 amino acids.

The gene calls are TRBV7-6 and TRBJ2-2; D gene unclear. Trimming left V 0 bases short and J 0 bases short, with 2 bases between. This CDR3 contains 14 residues. Germline V gene lookup returns CDR1 SGHVS and CDR2 FNYEAQ. The CDR3 sequence: CASSLASNTGELFF. CDR3 sequence (DNA): TGTGCCAGCAGCTTAGCTTCGAACACCGGGGAGCTGTTTTTT.

Comments on this clonotype: Because the CDR3's place on the DNA is in doubt, the DNA is left out and the CDR3 is given as listed by TCRdb. This chain uses TRBV7-9 with TRBJ2-2; TRBD2, the D gene given by the table, was not confirmed from the DNA. The germline CDR1 and CDR2 sequences are SEHNR and FQNEAQ (reference sequence). The CDR3 extends over 20 residues, inclusive of both ends. CDR3: CASSRTDTQYFGPGTRELFF.

By its share, this clonotype is large (0.1 to 1%). The V and J genes are TRBV12-3 or TRBV12-4 and TRBJ2-7; 7 bases map to TRBD2. CDR3 length: 15 amino acids. V lost 1 base to trimming and J lost 1 base; unmatched junction nucleotides: 4. In DNA form, the CDR3 reads TGTGCCAGCAGTTTAGGGCGGGGGAGATCCTACGAGCAGTACTTC. Translating it yields CASSLGRGRSYEQYF.

V gene TRBV7-6 combines with J gene TRBJ2-3, with 10 bases lining up with TRBD1. Germline assignment: CDR1 SGHVS and CDR2 FNYEAQ. The CDR3 runs to 17 residues. The J segment lost 0 bases and the V segment lost 1 base, leaving 4 bases of the junction unmatched. Here the CDR3 reads CASSLDQTGGSTDTQYF. CDR3 coding DNA: TGTGCCAGCAGCTTAGACCAGACAGGGGGCAGCACAGATACGCAGTATTTT.

The gene calls are TRBV6-1 and TRBJ2-2, with TRBD2 identical over 7 bases. CDR3 size: 16 residues. The J segment lost 2 bases and the V segment lost 7 bases, leaving 10 bases of the junction unmatched. The germline gives CDR1 MNHNS, CDR2 SASEGT. CDR3 residues: CASNRLATKNTGELFF. CDR3 in DNA: TGTGCCAGCAACAGACTAGCCACAAAAAACACCGGGGAGCTGTTTTTT.

The rearrangement links TRBV6-1 to TRBJ1-3; the D gene is possibly TRBD1 (5 bases). Trimming stripped 6 bases from V and 0 bases from J, with 12 bases between. There are 15 residues in the CDR3. Germline-derived CDR1 and CDR2 are MNHNS and SASEGT. The CDR3 sequence: CASRSDITSGNTIYF. The CDR3 region has the DNA TGTGCCAGCAGGTCGGACATTACCTCTGGAAACACCATATATTTT.

V gene TRBV7-9 combines with J gene TRBJ1-6; 8 nucleotides line up with TRBD1. CDR3 length: 15 residues. J was trimmed by 7 bases and V by 4 bases; bases with no gene match: 6. The germline gives CDR1 SEHNR, CDR2 FQNEAQ (reference sequence). The CDR3 sequence is CASSSQTGANSPLHF. In nucleotides, the CDR3 is TGTGCCAGCAGCTCACAGACAGGGGCGAATTCACCCCTCCACTTT.

By its share, this clonotype is medium-sized (0.01 to 0.1%). J is TRBJ2-6 and V is TRBV7-2, with 9 bases matching TRBD1. Germline CDR1 and CDR2: SGHTA and FQGNSA. The CDR3 loop spans 23 amino acids. The trim removed 5 bases at V and 0 bases at J, leaving 23 bases unmatched. The CDR3 DNA is TGTGCCAGCAGCCGACAGGGGGTAGGGACGGGGAGCCGAGGGCTCTCTGGGGCCAACGTCCTGACTTTC. Translation gives CASSRQGVGTGSRGLSGANVLTF.